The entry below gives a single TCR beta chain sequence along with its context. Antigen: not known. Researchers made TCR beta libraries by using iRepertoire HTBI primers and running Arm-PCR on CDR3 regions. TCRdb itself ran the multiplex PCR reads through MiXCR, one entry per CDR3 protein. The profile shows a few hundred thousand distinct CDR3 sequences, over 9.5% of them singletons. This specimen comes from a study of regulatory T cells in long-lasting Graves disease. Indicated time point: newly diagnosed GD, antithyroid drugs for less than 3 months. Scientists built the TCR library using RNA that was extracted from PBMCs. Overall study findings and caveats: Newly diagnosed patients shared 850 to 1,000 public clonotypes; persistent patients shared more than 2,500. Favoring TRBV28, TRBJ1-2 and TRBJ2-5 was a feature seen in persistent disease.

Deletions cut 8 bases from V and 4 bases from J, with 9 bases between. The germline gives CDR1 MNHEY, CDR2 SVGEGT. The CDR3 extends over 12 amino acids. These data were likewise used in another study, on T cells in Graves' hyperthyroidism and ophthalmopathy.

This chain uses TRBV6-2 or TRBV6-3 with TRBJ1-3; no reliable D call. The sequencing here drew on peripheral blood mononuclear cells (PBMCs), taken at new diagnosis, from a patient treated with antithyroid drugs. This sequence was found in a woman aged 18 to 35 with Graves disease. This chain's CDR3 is CASGPLGNTIYF. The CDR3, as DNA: TGTGCCAGCGGGCCTCTCGGAAACACCATATATTTT.